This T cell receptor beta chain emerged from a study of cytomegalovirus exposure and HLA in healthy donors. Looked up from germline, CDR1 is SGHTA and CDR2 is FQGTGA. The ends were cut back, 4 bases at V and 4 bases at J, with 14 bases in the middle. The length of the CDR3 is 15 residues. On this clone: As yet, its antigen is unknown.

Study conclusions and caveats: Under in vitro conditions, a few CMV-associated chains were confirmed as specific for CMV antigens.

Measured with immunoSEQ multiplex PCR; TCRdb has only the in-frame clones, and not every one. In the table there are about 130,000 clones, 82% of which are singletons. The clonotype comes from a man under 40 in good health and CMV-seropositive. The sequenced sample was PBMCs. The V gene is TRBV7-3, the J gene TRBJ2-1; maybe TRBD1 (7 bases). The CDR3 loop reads CASSYDREVYNEQFF. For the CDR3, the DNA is TGTGCCAGCAGCTACGACAGGGAGGTATACAATGAGCAGTTCTTC.